This entry lists 12 T cell receptor beta chains sequenced from one sample in a study of control samples from healthy donors and cancer patients. Clones were sequenced by immunoSEQ multiplex PCR, and TCRdb holds only the in-frame ones, with some missing. The data show roughly 83,000 clones, with approximately 78% seen just once and roughly 9.8% held by the top ten. Sequenced: blood. These receptors were obtained from a woman in her fifties or sixties in good health.

This rearrangement joins TRBV13 to TRBJ2-5; D unclear. The CDR3 is made up of 12 amino acids. Germline V gene lookup returns CDR1 PRHDT and CDR2 FYEKMQ (reference sequence). V lost 6 bases and J 2 bases, leaving 7 bases between the germline ends. The CDR3 sequence is CASSSIQETQYF. CDR3 DNA: TGTGCCAGCAGTAGTATTCAAGAGACCCAGTACTTC.

This clone was seen only a few times. This chain joins TRBV6-5 and TRBJ1-2, with D perhaps TRBD1 (5 bases). The CDR3 sequence is 13 residues long. Germline V gene data show CDR1 as MNHEY and CDR2 as SVGAGI. Trimming pared 4 bases from V and 4 bases from J, leaving 10 bases between. The CDR3 coding sequence is TGTGCCAGCAGTTCCGGGACGACCTATGGCTACACCTTC. As protein: CASSSGTTYGYTF.

This clone was picked up a small number of times. The chain joins TRBV7-8 to TRBJ2-5; D is unresolved. The CDR3 consists of 11 residues. From germline, CDR1 is SGHVS and CDR2 FQNEAQ. Trimming stripped 5 bases from V and 3 bases from J, with 4 bases between. The CDR3 protein is CASSHKETQYF. The CDR3, as DNA: TGTGCCAGCAGCCATAAAGAGACCCAGTACTTC. Drawing the rest from reference TRBV7-8 and TRBJ2-5, the complete variable domain is GAGVSQSPRYKVAKRGQDVALRCDPISGHVSLFWYQQALGQGPEFLTYFQNEAQLDKSGLPSDRFFAERPEGSVSTLKIQRTQQEDSAVYLCASSHKETQYFGPGTRLLVL.

J is TRBJ1-5 and V is TRBV15; D call uncertain. V was pared by 1 base and J by 7 bases, with 2 bases between. Per the germline V gene, CDR1 is LNHNV and CDR2 is YYDKDF (reference sequence). The CDR3 loop spans 11 amino acids. CDR3 amino acids: CATSRGQPQHF. The CDR3 nucleotides are TGTGCCACCAGCAGAGGCCAGCCCCAGCATTTT.

This clone was counted a single time. This chain connects TRBV5-1 to TRBJ1-1; no clear D. V was shortened by 1 base and J by 0 bases, with 10 bases between the two germline ends. There are 15 residues in the CDR3. Per the germline V gene, CDR1 is SGHRS and CDR2 is YFSETQ. CDR3 residues: CASSLLTELNTEAFF. The CDR3 bases are TGCGCCAGCAGCTTGTTAACAGAACTGAACACTGAAGCTTTCTTT.

The count of this clone is one. The chain recombines TRBV5-1 with TRBJ2-5, with 13 bases lining up with TRBD2. The germline V gene has CDR1 SGHRS and CDR2 YFSETQ. The CDR3 sequence is 22 residues long. J was trimmed by 2 bases and V by 5 bases; bases with no gene match: 24. For the CDR3, the DNA is TGCGCCAGCAGTTACCCCAAATCGACTAGCGGGGGGCCAAGTATCGCACAAGAGACCCAGTACTTC. Translated, it gives CASSYPKSTSGGPSIAQETQYF.

This chain uses TRBV7-2 with TRBJ2-5; 10 bases agree with TRBD2. CDR3 length equals 16 residues. With V trimmed by 2 bases and J by 3 bases, 6 bases remained unmatched. Germline V gene sequence: CDR1 SGHTA, CDR2 FQGNSA. The CDR3 region is CASSLMALAGKETQYF. CDR3 DNA sequence: TGTGCCAGCAGCTTAATGGCACTAGCGGGGAAAGAGACCCAGTACTTC.

The J gene is TRBJ2-5, the V gene TRBV5-1; D is uncertain. Germline V gives CDR1 SGHRS, CDR2 YFSETQ. The CDR3 is 14 residues long. V was shortened by 0 bases and J by 2 bases, with 8 bases between the two germline ends. The CDR3 loop is CASSLVSYQETQYF. The CDR3 DNA follows: TGCGCCAGCAGCTTGGTCAGTTATCAAGAGACCCAGTACTTC.

The chain has TRBV19 and TRBJ1-1; no clear D gene. From germline, CDR1 is LNHDA and CDR2 SQIVND (reference sequence). The CDR3 contains 17 residues. V shed 7 bases and J shed 0 bases, with 21 bases lying between them. The CDR3 bases are TGTGCCAGTAATAAAAGGCCCTATAAGAACTTGAACACTGAAGCTTTCTTT. Amino acids: CASNKRPYKNLNTEAFF.

V gene TRBV5-1 combines with J gene TRBJ2-5, with 8 bases that match TRBD2. This CDR3 region has 17 residues. J gave up 2 bases and V 0 bases, and 9 bases lay outside the gene matches. Germline V lookup: CDR1 SGHRS, CDR2 YFSETQ. CDR3 bases: TGCGCCAGCAGCTTGGCCCCAGCGGGGGCCAATCAAGAGACCCAGTACTTC. This translates into CASSLAPAGANQETQYF.

V is TRBV7-9 and J is TRBJ1-3; 7 bases fit TRBD1. The CDR3 is made up of 14 amino acids. The trim removed 6 bases at V and 4 bases at J, leaving 6 bases unmatched. Germline V gene data show CDR1 as SEHNR and CDR2 as FQNEAQ (reference sequence). CDR3 region: CASRATGLGNTIYF. CDR3 DNA: TGTGCCAGCAGGGCGACAGGGTTAGGAAACACCATATATTTT.

This clone showed up many times. The V call is TRBV4-1, the J call TRBJ2-5; D is unclear. In germline, CDR1 is MGHRA, CDR2 YSYEKL. The CDR3 spans 13 residues. Trimming took off 0 bases at V and 5 bases at J, with 7 bases between the two ends. This CDR3 reads CASSQEGQETQYF. The CDR3 DNA is TGCGCCAGCAGCCAAGAAGGCCAGGAGACCCAGTACTTC.